Many counts were recorded for the clone carrying this TCR beta chain. Its cognate antigen is unknown. The CDR3 end is not reached by the read, which stops 3 residues before it; the germline J gene fills it in. Germline V lookup: CDR1 SNHLY, CDR2 FYNNEI. This CDR3 comprises 12 residues. The ends were cut back, 11 bases at V and 6 bases at J, with 14 bases in the middle. CVID and control samples used equivalent genomic DNA input. The repertoire was sequenced with immunoSEQ multiplex PCR; TCRdb's copy has only in-frame clones and lacks some. The sample offers 26,000 or so clones and no singletons, the top ten holding about 24%. The data stem from a study of T cell clonality in common variable immunodeficiency. Whole-study findings and limits: CVID subjects shared fewer TCRbeta clones than healthy controls did. CVID subjects showed higher TCRbeta clonality than healthy controls. Common variable immunodeficiency TCR beta sequences reportedly had fewer deletions and N-nucleotide insertions.

Aged about 8 to 64 years, CVID subjects averaged approximately 36 years old. The specimen was peripheral blood mononuclear cells. The receptor was derived from a human donor with common variable immunodeficiency. The rearrangement uses TRBV2 and TRBJ2-1; D possibly corresponds to TRBD2 (5 bases). The CDR3 sequence is CAGGLLGNEQFF. The sequenced part of the CDR3 DNA is TGTGCCGGCGGACTCTTGGGCAATGAG.